This TCR beta chain was observed in a study of blood T cell repertoires in COVID-19. Study details: Spain, Italy and the United States supplied samples that represented acute and convalescent COVID-19. From T cells, B-cell-depleted T cells, or PBMCs came the material, which was cDNA or gDNA.

CDR1 and CDR2 from the germline V gene are SGHVS and FNYEAQ. The CDR3 is 15 residues long. V was clipped by 1 base and J by 9 bases, with 13 bases between them. Source study methods: It was from reference gene primer amplification that nucleated cell counts were estimated. Clones were sequenced by immunoSEQ multiplex PCR, and TCRdb holds only the in-frame ones, with some missing. V and J calls and clone size are given by that table; D and trimming were obtained from the DNA. Altogether a few hundred thousand clones are present, 86% being singletons, with the ten largest covering around 1.6%. The clonotype was recovered from a woman in her 50s with acute or convalescent COVID-19. The sequenced sample consisted of peripheral blood. This chain joins TRBV7-6 and TRBJ1-6, with a possible D match to TRBD1 (5 bases). The CDR3 sequence is CASSLVGAGGSPLHF. CDR3 bases: TGTGCCAGCAGCTTAGTTGGGGCAGGCGGTTCACCCCTCCACTTT.